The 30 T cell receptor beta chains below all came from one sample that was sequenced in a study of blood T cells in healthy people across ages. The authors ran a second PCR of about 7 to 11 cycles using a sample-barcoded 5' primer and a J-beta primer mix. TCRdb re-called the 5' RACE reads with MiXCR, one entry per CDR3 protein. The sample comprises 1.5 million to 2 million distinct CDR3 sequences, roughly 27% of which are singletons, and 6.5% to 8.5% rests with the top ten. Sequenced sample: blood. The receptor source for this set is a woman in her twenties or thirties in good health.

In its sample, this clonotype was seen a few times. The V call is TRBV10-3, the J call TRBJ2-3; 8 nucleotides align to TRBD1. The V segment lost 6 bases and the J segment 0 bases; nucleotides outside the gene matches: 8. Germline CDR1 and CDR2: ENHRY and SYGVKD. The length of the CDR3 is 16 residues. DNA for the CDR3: TGTGCCATCAGGGGGATTGACAGGGGAAGCACAGATACGCAGTATTTT. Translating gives CAIRGIDRGSTDTQYF.

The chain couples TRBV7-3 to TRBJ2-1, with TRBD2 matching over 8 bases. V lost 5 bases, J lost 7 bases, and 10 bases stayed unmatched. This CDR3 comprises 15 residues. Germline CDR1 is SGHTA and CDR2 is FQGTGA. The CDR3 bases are TGTGCCAGCAGCCCAGTCGGGGGGGCCGGAAATGAGCAGTTCTTC. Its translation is CASSPVGGAGNEQFF.

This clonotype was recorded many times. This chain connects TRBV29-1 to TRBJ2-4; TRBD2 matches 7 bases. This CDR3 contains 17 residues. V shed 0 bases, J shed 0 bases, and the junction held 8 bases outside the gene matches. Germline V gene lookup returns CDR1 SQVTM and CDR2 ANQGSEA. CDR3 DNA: TGCAGCGTTGAAGATCCGTGGGGCGGGAGAGCCAAAAACATTCAGTACTTC. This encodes CSVEDPWGGRAKNIQYF.

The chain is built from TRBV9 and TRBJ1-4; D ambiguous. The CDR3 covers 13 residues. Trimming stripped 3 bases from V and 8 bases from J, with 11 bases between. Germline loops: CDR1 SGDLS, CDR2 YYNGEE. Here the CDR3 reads CASSGPLGEKLFF. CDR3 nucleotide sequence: TGTGCCAGCAGCGGGCCTTTAGGAGAAAAACTGTTTTTT.

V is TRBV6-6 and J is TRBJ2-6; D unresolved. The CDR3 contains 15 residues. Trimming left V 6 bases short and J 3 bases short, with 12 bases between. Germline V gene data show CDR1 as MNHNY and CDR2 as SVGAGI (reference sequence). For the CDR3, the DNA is TGTGCCAGCAGCGACTCTAGTGTTGGGGCCAACGTCCTGACTTTC. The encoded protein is CASSDSSVGANVLTF.

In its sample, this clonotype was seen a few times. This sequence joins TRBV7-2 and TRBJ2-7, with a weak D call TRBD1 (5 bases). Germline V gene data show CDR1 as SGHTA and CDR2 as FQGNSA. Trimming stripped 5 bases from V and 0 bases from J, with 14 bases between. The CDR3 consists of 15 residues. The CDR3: CASSTQGASSYEQYF. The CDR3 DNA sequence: TGTGCCAGCAGCACCCAAGGGGCTAGCTCCTACGAGCAGTACTTC.

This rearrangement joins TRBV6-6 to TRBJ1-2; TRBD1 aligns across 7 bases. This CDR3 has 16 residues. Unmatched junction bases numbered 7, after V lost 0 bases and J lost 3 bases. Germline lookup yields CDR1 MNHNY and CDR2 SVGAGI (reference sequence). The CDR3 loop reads CASSYSPRDSDYGYTF. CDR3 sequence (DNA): TGTGCCAGCAGTTACTCGCCTCGGGACAGCGACTATGGCTACACCTTC.

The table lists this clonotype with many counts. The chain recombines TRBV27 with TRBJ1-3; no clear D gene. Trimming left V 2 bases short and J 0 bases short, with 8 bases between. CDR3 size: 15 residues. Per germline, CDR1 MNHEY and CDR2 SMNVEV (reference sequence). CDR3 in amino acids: CASSLAGRSGNTIYF. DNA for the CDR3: TGTGCCAGCAGTTTAGCGGGTCGCTCTGGAAACACCATATATTTT.

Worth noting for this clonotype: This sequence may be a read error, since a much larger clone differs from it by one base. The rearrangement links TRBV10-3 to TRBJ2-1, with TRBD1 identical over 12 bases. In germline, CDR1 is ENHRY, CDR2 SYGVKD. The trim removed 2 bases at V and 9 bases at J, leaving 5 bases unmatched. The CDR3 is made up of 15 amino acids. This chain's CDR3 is CAISETGTGGPEQFF. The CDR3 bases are TGTGCCATCAGTGAGACCGGGACAGGGGGCCCTGAGCAGTTCTTC.

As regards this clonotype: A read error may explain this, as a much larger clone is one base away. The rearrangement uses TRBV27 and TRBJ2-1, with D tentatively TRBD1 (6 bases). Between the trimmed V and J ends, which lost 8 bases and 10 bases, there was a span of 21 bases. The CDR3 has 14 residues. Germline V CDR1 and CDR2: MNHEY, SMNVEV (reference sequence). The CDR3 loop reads CASHRDTDSYEQFF. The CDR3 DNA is TGTGCCAGCCACCGGGACACCGACTCCTACGAGCAGTTCTTC.

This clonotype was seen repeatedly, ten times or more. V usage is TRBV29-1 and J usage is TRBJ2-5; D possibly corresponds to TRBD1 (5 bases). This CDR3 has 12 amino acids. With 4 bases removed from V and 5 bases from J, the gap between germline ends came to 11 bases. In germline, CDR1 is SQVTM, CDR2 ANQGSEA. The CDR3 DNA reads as TGCAGCGTTGGGGGCCCCGGGGAGACCCAGTACTTC. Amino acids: CSVGGPGETQYF.

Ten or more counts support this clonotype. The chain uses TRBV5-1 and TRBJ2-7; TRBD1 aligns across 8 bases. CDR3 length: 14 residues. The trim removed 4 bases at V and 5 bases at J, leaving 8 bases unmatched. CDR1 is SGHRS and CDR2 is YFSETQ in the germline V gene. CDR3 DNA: TGCGCCAGCAGCACCGACCGGACAGGGAACGAGCAGTACTTC. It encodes CASSTDRTGNEQYF.

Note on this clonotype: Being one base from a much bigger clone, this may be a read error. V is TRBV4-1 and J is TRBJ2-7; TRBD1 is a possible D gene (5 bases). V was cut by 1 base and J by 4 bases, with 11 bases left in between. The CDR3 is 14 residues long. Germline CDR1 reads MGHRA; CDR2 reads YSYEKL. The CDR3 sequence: CASSQGLKGYEQYF. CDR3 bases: TGCGCCAGCAGCCAAGGTCTAAAGGGGTACGAGCAGTACTTC.

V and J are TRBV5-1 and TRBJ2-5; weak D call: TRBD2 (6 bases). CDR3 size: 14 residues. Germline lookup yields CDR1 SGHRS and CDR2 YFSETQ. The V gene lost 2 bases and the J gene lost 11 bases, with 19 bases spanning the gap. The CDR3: CASSFVGEAYEQYF. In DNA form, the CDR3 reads TGCGCCAGCAGCTTTGTGGGGGAGGCCTATGAGCAGTACTTC.

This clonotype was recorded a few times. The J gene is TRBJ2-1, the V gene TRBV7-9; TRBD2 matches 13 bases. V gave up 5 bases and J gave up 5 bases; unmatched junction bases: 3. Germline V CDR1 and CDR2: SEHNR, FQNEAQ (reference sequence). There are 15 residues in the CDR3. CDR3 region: CASSSTSGGDNEQFF. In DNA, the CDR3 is TGTGCCAGCAGCAGCACTAGCGGGGGGGACAATGAGCAGTTCTTC.

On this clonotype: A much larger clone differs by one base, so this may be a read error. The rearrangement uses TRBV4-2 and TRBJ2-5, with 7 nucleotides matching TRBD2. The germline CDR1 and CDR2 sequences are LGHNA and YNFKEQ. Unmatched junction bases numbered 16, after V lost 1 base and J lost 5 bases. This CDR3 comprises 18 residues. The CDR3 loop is CASSQVPGPPGLRETQYF. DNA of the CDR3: TGTGCCAGCAGCCAAGTGCCCGGGCCCCCGGGACTACGTGAGACCCAGTACTTC.

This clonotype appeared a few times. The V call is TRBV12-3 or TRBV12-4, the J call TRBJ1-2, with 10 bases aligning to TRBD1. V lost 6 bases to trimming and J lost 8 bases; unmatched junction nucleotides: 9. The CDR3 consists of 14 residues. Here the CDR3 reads CASRYEGQGMGYTF. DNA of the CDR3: TGTGCCAGCAGATATGAGGGACAGGGGATGGGCTACACCTTC.

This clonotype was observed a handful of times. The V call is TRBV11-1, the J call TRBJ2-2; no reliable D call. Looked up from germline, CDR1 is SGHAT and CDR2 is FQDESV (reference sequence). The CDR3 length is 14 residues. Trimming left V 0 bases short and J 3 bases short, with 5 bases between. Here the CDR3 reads CASSLAVDTGELFF. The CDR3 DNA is TGTGCCAGCAGCTTAGCCGTGGACACCGGGGAGCTGTTTTTT. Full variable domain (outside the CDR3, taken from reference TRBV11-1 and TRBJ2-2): EAEVAQSPRYKITEKSQAVAFWCDPISGHATLYWYRQILGQGPELLVQFQDESVVDDSQLPKDRFSAERLKGVDSTLKIQPAELGDSAMYLCASSLAVDTGELFFGEGSRLTVL.

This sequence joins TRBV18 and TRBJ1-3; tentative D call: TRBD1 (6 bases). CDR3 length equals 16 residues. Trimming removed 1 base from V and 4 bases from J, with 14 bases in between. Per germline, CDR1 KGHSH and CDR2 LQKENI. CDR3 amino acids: CASSPLDSLSGNTIYF. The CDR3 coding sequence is TGTGCCAGCTCACCACTGGACAGCCTGAGCGGAAACACCATATATTTT. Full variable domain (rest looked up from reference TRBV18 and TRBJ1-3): NAGVMQNPRHLVRRRGQEARLRCSPMKGHSHVYWYRQLPEEGLKFMVYLQKENIIDESGMPKERFSAEFPKEGPSILRIQQVVRGDSAAYFCASSPLDSLSGNTIYFGEGSWLTVV.

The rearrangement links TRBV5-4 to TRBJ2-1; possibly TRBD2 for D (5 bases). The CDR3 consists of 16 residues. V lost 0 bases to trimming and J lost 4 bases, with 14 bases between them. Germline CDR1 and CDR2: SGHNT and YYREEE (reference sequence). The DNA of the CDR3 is TGTGCCAGCAGCTTGGCGGCTAGCCAACCTTACAATGAGCAGTTCTTC. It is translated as CASSLAASQPYNEQFF. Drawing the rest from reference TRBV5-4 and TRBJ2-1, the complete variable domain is ETGVTQSPTHLIKTRGQQVTLRCSSQSGHNTVSWYQQALGQGPQFIFQYYREEENGRGNFPPRFSGLQFPNYSSELNVNALELDDSALYLCASSLAASQPYNEQFFGPGTRLTVL.

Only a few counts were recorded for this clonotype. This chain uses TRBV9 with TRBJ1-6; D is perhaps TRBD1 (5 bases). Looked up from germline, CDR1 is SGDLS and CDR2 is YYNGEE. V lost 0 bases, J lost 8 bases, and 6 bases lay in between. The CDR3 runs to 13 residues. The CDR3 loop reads CASSVAGDSPLHF. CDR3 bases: TGTGCCAGCAGCGTAGCGGGGGATTCACCCCTCCACTTT. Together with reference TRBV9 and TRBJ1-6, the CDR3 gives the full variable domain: DSGVTQTPKHLITATGQRVTLRCSPRSGDLSVYWYQQSLDQGLQFLIQYYNGEERAKGNILERFSAQQFPDLHSELNLSSLELGDSALYFCASSVAGDSPLHFGNGTRLTVT.

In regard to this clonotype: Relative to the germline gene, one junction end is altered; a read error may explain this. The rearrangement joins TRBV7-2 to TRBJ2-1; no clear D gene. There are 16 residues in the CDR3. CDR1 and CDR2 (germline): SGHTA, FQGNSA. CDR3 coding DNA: TGTGCCTGCAGCTCCCCTTTGACGTACTCCTACAATGAGCAGTTCTTC. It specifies CACSSPLTYSYNEQFF.

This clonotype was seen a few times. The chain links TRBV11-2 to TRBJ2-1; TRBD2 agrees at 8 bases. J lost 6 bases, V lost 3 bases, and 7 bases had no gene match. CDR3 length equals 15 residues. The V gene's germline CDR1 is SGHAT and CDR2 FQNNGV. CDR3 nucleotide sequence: TGTGCCAGCAGCTTCAGCGGGAGTAGGGGCAATGAGCAGTTCTTC. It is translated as CASSFSGSRGNEQFF.

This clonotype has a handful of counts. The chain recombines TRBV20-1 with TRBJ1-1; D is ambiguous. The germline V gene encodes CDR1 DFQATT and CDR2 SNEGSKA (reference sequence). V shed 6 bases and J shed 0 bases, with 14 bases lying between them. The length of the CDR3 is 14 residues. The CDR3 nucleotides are TGCAGTGCAACTAAGAGGACGGTGAACACTGAAGCTTTCTTT. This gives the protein CSATKRTVNTEAFF.

CDR3 amino acids: CASSSTGEGYDEQFF. CDR3 in DNA: TGCGCCAGCAGCTCGACAGGGGAGGGTTACGATGAGCAGTTCTTC. The chain employs TRBV5-1 and TRBJ2-1; D is possibly TRBD1 (8 bases). Germline lookup yields CDR1 SGHRS and CDR2 YFSETQ. Deletions cut 3 bases from V and 8 bases from J, with 18 bases between. This CDR3 is 15 amino acids long.

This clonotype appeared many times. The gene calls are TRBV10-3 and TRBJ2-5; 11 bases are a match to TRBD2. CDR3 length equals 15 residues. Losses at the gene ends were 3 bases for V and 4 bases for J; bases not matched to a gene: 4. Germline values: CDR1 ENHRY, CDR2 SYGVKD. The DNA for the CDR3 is TGTGCCATCAGTGAAGAGACTAGCGGGATAGAGACCCAGTACTTC. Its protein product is CAISEETSGIETQYF.

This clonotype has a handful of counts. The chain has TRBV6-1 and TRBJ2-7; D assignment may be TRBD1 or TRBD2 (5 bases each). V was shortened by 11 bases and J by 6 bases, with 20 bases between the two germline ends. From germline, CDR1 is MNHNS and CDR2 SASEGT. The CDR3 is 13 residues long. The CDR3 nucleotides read TGTGCCTCCGTGGGGCGAGGGATTGGCGAGCAGTACTTC. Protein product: CASVGRGIGEQYF.

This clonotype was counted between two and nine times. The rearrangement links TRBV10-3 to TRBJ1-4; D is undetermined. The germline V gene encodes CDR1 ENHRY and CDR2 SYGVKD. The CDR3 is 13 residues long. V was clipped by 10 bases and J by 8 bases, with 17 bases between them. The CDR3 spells CATIKGPGEKLFF. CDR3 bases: TGTGCCACGATAAAAGGACCCGGCGAAAAACTGTTTTTT.

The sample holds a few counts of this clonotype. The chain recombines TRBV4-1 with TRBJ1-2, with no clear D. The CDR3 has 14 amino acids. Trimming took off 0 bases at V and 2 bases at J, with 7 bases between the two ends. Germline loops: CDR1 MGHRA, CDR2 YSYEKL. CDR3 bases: TGCGCCAGCAGCCAAGACGGGCAGAACTATGGCTACACCTTC. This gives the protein CASSQDGQNYGYTF.

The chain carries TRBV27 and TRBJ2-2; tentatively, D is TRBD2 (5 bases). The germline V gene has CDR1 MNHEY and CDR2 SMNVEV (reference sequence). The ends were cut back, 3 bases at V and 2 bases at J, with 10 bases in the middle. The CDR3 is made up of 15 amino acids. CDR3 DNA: TGTGCCAGCAGTTTTAAAGGACTTAACACCGGGGAGCTGTTTTTT. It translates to CASSFKGLNTGELFF.